Described below is a single T cell receptor beta chain sequence and its context. Sample time point: peripheral blood 6 weeks after treatment start. The data stem from a study of PD-L1 blockade in urothelial cancer. Germline CDR1 MNHNY, CDR2 SVGAGI (reference sequence). V lost 6 bases to trimming and J lost 6 bases; unmatched junction nucleotides: 12. The CDR3 spans 16 residues. Assay: immunoSEQ multiplex PCR; the TCRdb copy retains only in-frame clones and omits some. The table has 90,000 to 130,000 clones, 85% to 95% seen once. The clonotype originates from a man between 60 and 75 years old with urothelial cancer. Sequenced material: PBMCs, taken around atezolizumab (anti-PD-L1) treatment. This chain uses TRBV6-6 with TRBJ2-1; 9 bases are shared with TRBD1. In DNA form, the CDR3 reads TGTGCCAGCAGCGTACTTGTAGGACAGGGGCGCAATGAGCAGTTCTTC. Translated, it gives CASSVLVGQGRNEQFF.